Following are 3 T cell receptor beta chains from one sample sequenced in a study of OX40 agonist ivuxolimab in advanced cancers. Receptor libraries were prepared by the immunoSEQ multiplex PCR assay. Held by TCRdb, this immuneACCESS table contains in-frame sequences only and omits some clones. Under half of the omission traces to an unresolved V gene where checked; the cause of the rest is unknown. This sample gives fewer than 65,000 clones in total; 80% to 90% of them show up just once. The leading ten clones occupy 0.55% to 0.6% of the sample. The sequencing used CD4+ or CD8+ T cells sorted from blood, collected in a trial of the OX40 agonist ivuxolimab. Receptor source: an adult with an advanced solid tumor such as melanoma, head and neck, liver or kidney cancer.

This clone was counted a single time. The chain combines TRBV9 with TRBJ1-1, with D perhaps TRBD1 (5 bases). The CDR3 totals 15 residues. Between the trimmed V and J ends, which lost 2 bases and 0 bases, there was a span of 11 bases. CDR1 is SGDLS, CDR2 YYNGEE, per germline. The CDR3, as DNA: TGTGCCAGCAGCGTCGGGACTCCCTTGAACACTGAAGCTTTCTTT. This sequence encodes CASSVGTPLNTEAFF.

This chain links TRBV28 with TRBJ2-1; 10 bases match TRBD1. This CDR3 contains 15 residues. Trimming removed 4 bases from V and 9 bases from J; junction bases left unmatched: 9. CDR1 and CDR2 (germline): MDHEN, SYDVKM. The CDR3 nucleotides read TGTGCCAGCAGTTCGCCGGGACAGGGGATACGTGAGCAGTTCTTC. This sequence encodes CASSSPGQGIREQFF.

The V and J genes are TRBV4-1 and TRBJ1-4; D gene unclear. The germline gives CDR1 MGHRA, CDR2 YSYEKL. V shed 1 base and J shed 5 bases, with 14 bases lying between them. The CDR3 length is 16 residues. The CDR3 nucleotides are TGCGCCAGCAGCCAAGGAACGTTTTTCTCAAATGAAAAACTGTTTTTT. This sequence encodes CASSQGTFFSNEKLFF.